The entry below describes one T cell receptor (beta chain). No antigen is known for it. Unmatched junction bases numbered 6, after V lost 3 bases and J lost 3 bases. CDR1 and CDR2 from the germline V gene are SEHNR and FQNEAQ (reference sequence). The CDR3 covers 15 residues. These data belong to a study of cytomegalovirus exposure and HLA in healthy donors. Study-level findings and limits: According to a subsequent analysis, TCR clusters from the first cohort were inclined to appear together in the 110 or so validation repertoires. Whilst most TCR sequences proved rare, a subset of public TCRs occurred across many donors.

Measured with immunoSEQ multiplex PCR; TCRdb has only the in-frame clones, and not every one. This sample has 95,000 to 150,000 clones, with 85% found just once. The receptor was isolated from a woman in her 30s in good health and CMV-seronegative. The J gene is TRBJ1-1, the V gene TRBV7-9; 8 positions match TRBD1. Sequenced: PBMCs. The CDR3 coding sequence is TGTGCCAGCAGCTTCAGGACAGGGCAGGACACTGAAGCTTTCTTT. Translated: CASSFRTGQDTEAFF.